Presented here are 24 T cell receptor beta chains from one specimen sequenced in a study of blood T cell repertoires in COVID-19. TCRdb's copy holds only in-frame clones and misses some; the assay was immunoSEQ multiplex PCR. Of about 99,000 clones in the sample, roughly 84% were seen once. Sequences were obtained from peripheral blood. The receptors originated from a human donor in a cohort sampled during active COVID-19.

The genes are TRBV24-1 and TRBJ2-1, with a possible D match to TRBD2 (6 bases). Trimming removed 4 bases from V and 0 bases from J, with 9 bases in between. The CDR3 sequence is 15 residues long. CDR1 and CDR2 from the germline V gene are KGHDR and SFDVKD. The CDR3 sequence: CATSEGGSSYNEQFF. CDR3 DNA: TGTGCCACCAGTGAGGGGGGAAGCTCCTACAATGAGCAGTTCTTC.

The chain combines TRBV5-4 with TRBJ2-4; 12 positions match TRBD1. Per the germline V gene, CDR1 is SGHNT and CDR2 is YYREEE (reference sequence). Germline trimming cut 0 bases from V and 5 bases from J; bases unmatched to any gene: 3. There are 16 residues in the CDR3. CDR3 amino acids: CASSLGDRGPENIQYF. CDR3 nucleotide sequence: TGTGCCAGCAGCTTGGGGGACAGGGGGCCGGAAAACATTCAGTACTTC. Combining the CDR3 with reference TRBV5-4 and TRBJ2-4 gives the whole variable domain ETGVTQSPTHLIKTRGQQVTLRCSSQSGHNTVSWYQQALGQGPQFIFQYYREEENGRGNFPPRFSGLQFPNYSSELNVNALELDDSALYLCASSLGDRGPENIQYFGAGTRLSVL.

The rearrangement links TRBV2 to TRBJ1-5; TRBD1 might be the D (5 bases). The CDR3 covers 15 residues. Deletions cut 7 bases from V and 5 bases from J, with 18 bases between. Germline CDR1 is SNHLY and CDR2 is FYNNEI. The DNA of the CDR3 is TGTGCCAGCAACACAGGTCGGTTCAGAGATCAGCCCCAGCATTTT. Translation: CASNTGRFRDQPQHF.

The chain employs TRBV6-5 and TRBJ1-3, with D tentatively TRBD1 (6 bases). The ends were cut back, 8 bases at V and 3 bases at J, with 11 bases in the middle. This CDR3 region has 13 residues. The germline V gene has CDR1 MNHEY and CDR2 SVGAGI. DNA for the CDR3: TGTGCCAGCGGGACACTATATGGAAACACCATATATTTT. Residues: CASGTLYGNTIYF.

This clone was counted a few times. This sequence joins TRBV19 and TRBJ1-2; D gene unclear. Per germline, CDR1 LNHDA and CDR2 SQIVND (reference sequence). The CDR3 has 13 residues. Trimming took off 0 bases at V and 3 bases at J, with 5 bases between the two ends. The CDR3 DNA reads TGTGCCAGTAGTATAGACAGCGACTATGGCTACACCTTC. Its translation: CASSIDSDYGYTF. Full variable domain (rest looked up from reference TRBV19 and TRBJ1-2): DGGITQSPKYLFRKEGQNVTLSCEQNLNHDAMYWYRQDPGQGLRLIYYSQIVNDFQKGDIAEGYSVSREKKESFPLTVTSAQKNPTAFYLCASSIDSDYGYTFGSGTRLTVV.

The chain combines TRBV6-5 with TRBJ2-5, with TRBD2 matching 9 bases. Trimming removed 7 bases from V and 4 bases from J; junction bases left unmatched: 7. This CDR3 comprises 14 residues. Germline loops: CDR1 MNHEY, CDR2 SVGAGI. The CDR3 DNA sequence: TGTGCCAGCACCGAGCGGGGGGTGGGAGAGACCCAGTACTTC. Residues: CASTERGVGETQYF.

A remark on this clone: Other DNA sequences in this sample translate to the same CDR3. V is TRBV12-3 or TRBV12-4 and J is TRBJ1-2; no definite D call. The CDR3 is 12 residues long. Trimming took off 5 bases at V and 8 bases at J, with 12 bases between the two ends. The CDR3 DNA reads as TGTGCCAGCAGTCTGGGAGTAGGCGGCTACACCTTC. This codes for CASSLGVGGYTF.

This chain uses TRBV9 with TRBJ1-3; perhaps TRBD1 as D (5 bases). The length of the CDR3 is 16 residues. Deletions cut 3 bases from V and 4 bases from J, with 17 bases between. Germline V gives CDR1 SGDLS, CDR2 YYNGEE. As DNA, the CDR3 is TGTGCCAGCAGCGCAGGGCGACAGTTGTGGGGAAACACCATATATTTT. It codes for CASSAGRQLWGNTIYF.

The V call is TRBV6-5, the J call TRBJ2-3, with D tentatively TRBD2 (6 bases). The V and J ends lost 7 bases and 9 bases respectively, with 14 bases between them. Germline V gene data show CDR1 as MNHEY and CDR2 as SVGAGI. This CDR3 is 12 amino acids long. The CDR3 here is CASTPWRETQYF. The CDR3 nucleotides are TGTGCCAGCACCCCATGGCGGGAAACGCAGTATTTT.

J is TRBJ1-2 and V is TRBV20-1, with D unclear. The CDR3 extends over 15 amino acids. Trimming removed 3 bases at V and 0 bases at J, with 14 bases between. The V gene's germline CDR1 is DFQATT and CDR2 SNEGSKA (reference sequence). The DNA for the CDR3 is TGCAGTGCTAGTATAGGAGGAGGAGCTAACTATGGCTACACCTTC. Translation: CSASIGGGANYGYTF.

This chain links TRBV11-2 with TRBJ2-2; perhaps TRBD1 as D (6 bases). Germline V gene sequence: CDR1 SGHAT, CDR2 FQNNGV. The CDR3 totals 14 residues. V was clipped by 4 bases and J by 6 bases, with 12 bases between them. CDR3 nucleotides: TGTGCCAGCAGCTACATGGCAGGGGCCGGGGAGCTGTTTTTT. Its translation is CASSYMAGAGELFF. Drawing the rest from reference TRBV11-2 and TRBJ2-2, the complete variable domain is EAGVAQSPRYKIIEKRQSVAFWCNPISGHATLYWYQQILGQGPKLLIQFQNNGVVDDSQLPKDRFSAERLKGVDSTLKIQPAKLEDSAVYLCASSYMAGAGELFFGEGSRLTVL.

In DNA form, the CDR3 reads TGCGCCAGCAGCTTGGGGGCTAGCGGGGGCCCTAGGGGTGATACGCAGTATTTT. Its protein is CASSLGASGGPRGDTQYF. This sequence joins TRBV5-1 and TRBJ2-3, with 10 bases identical to TRBD2. The CDR3 length is 18 residues. In germline, CDR1 is SGHRS, CDR2 YFSETQ. The J segment lost 6 bases and the V segment lost 0 bases, leaving 13 bases of the junction unmatched.

The CDR3 protein is CASSHSQGQGTEAFF. The CDR3 DNA is TGTGCCAGCAGTCATTCACAGGGGCAGGGGACTGAAGCTTTCTTT. The chain links TRBV5-4 to TRBJ1-1, with 7 bases identical to TRBD1. The CDR3 covers 15 residues. The V gene's germline CDR1 is SGHNT and CDR2 YYREEE (reference sequence). The trim removed 5 bases at V and 5 bases at J, leaving 12 bases unmatched.

The chain couples TRBV5-4 to TRBJ2-1, with TRBD2 identical over 9 bases. Trimming cost V 1 base and J 5 bases; bases outside gene matches: 4. This CDR3 comprises 15 residues. The germline V gene has CDR1 SGHNT and CDR2 YYREEE (reference sequence). CDR3 protein: CASSLPLAGHNEQFF. For the CDR3, the DNA is TGTGCCAGCAGCTTGCCGCTAGCGGGGCACAATGAGCAGTTCTTC.

This chain joins TRBV19 and TRBJ1-1, with a possible D match to TRBD1 (6 bases). Trimming cost V 5 bases and J 4 bases, with 17 bases left between them. The germline V gene encodes CDR1 LNHDA and CDR2 SQIVND (reference sequence). This CDR3 region has 15 residues. CDR3 region: CASSSPPGASTEAFF. DNA of the CDR3: TGTGCCAGTAGTTCCCCCCCAGGGGCGAGCACTGAAGCTTTCTTT. Full variable domain (remainder filled in from reference TRBV19 and TRBJ1-1): DGGITQSPKYLFRKEGQNVTLSCEQNLNHDAMYWYRQDPGQGLRLIYYSQIVNDFQKGDIAEGYSVSREKKESFPLTVTSAQKNPTAFYLCASSSPPGASTEAFFGQGTRLTVV.

The chain links TRBV2 to TRBJ2-5, with D possibly TRBD2 on 6 matching bases. The V and J ends lost 8 bases and 5 bases respectively, with 12 bases between them. The CDR3 spans 12 residues. CDR1 and CDR2 (germline): SNHLY, FYNNEI. The CDR3 sequence: CASRRGAETQYF. The CDR3, as DNA: TGTGCCAGCCGCCGCGGGGCGGAGACCCAGTACTTC.

The rearrangement uses TRBV4-3 and TRBJ2-1; the D gene is possibly TRBD2 (5 bases). Germline values: CDR1 LGHNA, CDR2 YSLEER. The ends were cut back, 0 bases at V and 14 bases at J, with 17 bases in the middle. This CDR3 region has 14 residues. The CDR3 spells CASSQDLSGISEFF. CDR3 in DNA: TGCGCCAGCAGCCAAGATTTGTCCGGGATATCCGAGTTCTTC.

The chain employs TRBV9 and TRBJ2-2; D is possibly TRBD1 (6 bases). This CDR3 has 16 amino acids. Trimming cost V 1 base and J 7 bases, with 17 bases left between them. Germline-derived CDR1 and CDR2 are SGDLS and YYNGEE. The CDR3 region is CASSVTGQEHNGELFF. CDR3 nucleotide sequence: TGTGCCAGCAGCGTAACAGGGCAGGAGCATAACGGGGAGCTGTTTTTT.

The chain couples TRBV9 to TRBJ2-6; TRBD1 aligns across 10 bases. V shed 5 bases, J shed 0 bases, and the junction held 11 bases outside the gene matches. The CDR3 spans 19 residues. CDR1 is SGDLS and CDR2 is YYNGEE in the germline V gene. The CDR3, as DNA: TGTGCCAGCAGTGAACCCGCCCGGACAGGGGGCTCTGGGGCCAACGTCCTGACTTTC. Amino acid sequence: CASSEPARTGGSGANVLTF.

This chain uses TRBV5-4 with TRBJ1-2; D remains ambiguous. CDR1 is SGHNT, CDR2 YYREEE, per germline (reference sequence). V dropped 1 base and J dropped 2 bases, with 12 bases sitting between them. The CDR3 length is 15 residues. The CDR3 DNA is TGTGCCAGCAGCTTGCGGGGAGGGAAAAACTATGGCTACACCTTC. It encodes CASSLRGGKNYGYTF. The whole variable domain, filled in from reference TRBV5-4 and TRBJ1-2, reads ETGVTQSPTHLIKTRGQQVTLRCSSQSGHNTVSWYQQALGQGPQFIFQYYREEENGRGNFPPRFSGLQFPNYSSELNVNALELDDSALYLCASSLRGGKNYGYTFGSGTRLTVV.

This clone was observed a few times. V gene TRBV28 combines with J gene TRBJ1-2; D remains unclear. V lost 5 bases and J 5 bases, leaving 12 bases between the germline ends. The CDR3 sequence is 13 residues long. The germline V gene encodes CDR1 MDHEN and CDR2 SYDVKM. The CDR3 DNA reads TGTGCCAGCAGTGGTCGAGGGATATATGGCTACACCTTC. Amino acids: CASSGRGIYGYTF.

The chain combines TRBV19 with TRBJ1-1; 9 bases are a match to TRBD1. CDR1 is LNHDA, CDR2 SQIVND, per germline (reference sequence). The J segment lost 4 bases and the V segment lost 3 bases, leaving 6 bases of the junction unmatched. CDR3 length: 15 residues. Written as DNA, the CDR3 is TGTGCCAGTAGTATGGGGACAGGGAGCGTCACTGAAGCTTTCTTT. Translation gives CASSMGTGSVTEAFF. The complete variable domain, with remaining parts taken from reference TRBV19 and TRBJ1-1, reads DGGITQSPKYLFRKEGQNVTLSCEQNLNHDAMYWYRQDPGQGLRLIYYSQIVNDFQKGDIAEGYSVSREKKESFPLTVTSAQKNPTAFYLCASSMGTGSVTEAFFGQGTRLTVV.

CDR3 sequence reads: CASSQTGTVTDTQYF. DNA of the CDR3: TGTGCCAGCAGTCAGACCGGGACAGTCACAGATACGCAGTATTTT. The chain recombines TRBV6-5 with TRBJ2-3, with TRBD1 matching 7 bases. The germline V gene has CDR1 MNHEY and CDR2 SVGAGI. CDR3 size: 15 residues. V gave up 5 bases and J gave up 2 bases; unmatched junction bases: 7.

This sequence joins TRBV10-1 and TRBJ1-2; D may be TRBD1 (6 bases). From germline, CDR1 is WNHNN and CDR2 SYGVQD (reference sequence). The CDR3 has 15 amino acids. Trimming pared 7 bases from V and 4 bases from J, leaving 19 bases between. The CDR3 DNA follows: TGCGCCAGCACAACCGGGACACACGTTCCCTATGGCTACACCTTC. As protein: CASTTGTHVPYGYTF.